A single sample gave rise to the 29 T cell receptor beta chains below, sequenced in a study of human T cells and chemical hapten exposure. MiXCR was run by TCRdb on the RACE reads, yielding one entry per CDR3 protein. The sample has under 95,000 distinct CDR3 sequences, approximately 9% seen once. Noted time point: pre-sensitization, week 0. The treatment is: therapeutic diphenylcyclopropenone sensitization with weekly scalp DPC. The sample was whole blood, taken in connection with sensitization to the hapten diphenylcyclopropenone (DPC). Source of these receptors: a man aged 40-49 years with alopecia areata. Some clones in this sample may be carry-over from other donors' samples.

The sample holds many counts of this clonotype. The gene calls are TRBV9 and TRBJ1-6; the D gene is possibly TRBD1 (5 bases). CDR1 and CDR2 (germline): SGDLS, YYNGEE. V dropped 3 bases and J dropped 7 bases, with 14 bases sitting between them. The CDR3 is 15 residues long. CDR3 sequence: CASSGGQLTNSPLHF. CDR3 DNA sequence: TGTGCCAGCAGCGGGGGCCAGTTGACCAATTCACCCCTCCACTTT.

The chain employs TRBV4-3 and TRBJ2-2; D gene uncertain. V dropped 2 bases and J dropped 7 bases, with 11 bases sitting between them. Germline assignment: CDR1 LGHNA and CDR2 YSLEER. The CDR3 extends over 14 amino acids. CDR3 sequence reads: CASSQSNVGGELFF. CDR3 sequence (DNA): TGCGCCAGCAGCCAATCCAACGTGGGCGGGGAGCTGTTTTTT.

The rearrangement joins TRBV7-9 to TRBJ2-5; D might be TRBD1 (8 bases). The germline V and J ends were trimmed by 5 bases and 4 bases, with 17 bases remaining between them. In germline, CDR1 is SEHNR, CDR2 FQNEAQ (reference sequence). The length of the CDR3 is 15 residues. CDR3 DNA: TGTGCCAGCAGCCGGGTACAGGGGGGGCCAGAGACCCAGTACTTC. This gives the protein CASSRVQGGPETQYF.

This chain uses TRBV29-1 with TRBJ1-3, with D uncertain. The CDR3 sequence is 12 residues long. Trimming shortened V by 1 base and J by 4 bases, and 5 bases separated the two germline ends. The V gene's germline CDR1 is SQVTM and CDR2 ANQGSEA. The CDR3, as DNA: TGCAGCGTTGAAGGGCAGGGAAACACCATATATTTT. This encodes CSVEGQGNTIYF.

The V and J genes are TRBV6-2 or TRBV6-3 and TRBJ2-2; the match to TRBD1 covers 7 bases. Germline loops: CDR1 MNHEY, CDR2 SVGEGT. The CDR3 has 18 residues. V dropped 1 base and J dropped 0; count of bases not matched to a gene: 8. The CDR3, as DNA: TGTGCCAGCAGTTACTTGGGCCCCGGGACAGCGAACACCGGGGAGCTGTTTTTT. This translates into CASSYLGPGTANTGELFF.

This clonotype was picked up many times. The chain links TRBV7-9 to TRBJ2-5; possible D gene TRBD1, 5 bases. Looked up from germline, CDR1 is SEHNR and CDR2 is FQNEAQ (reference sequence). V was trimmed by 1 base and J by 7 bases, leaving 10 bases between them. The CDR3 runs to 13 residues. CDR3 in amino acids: CASSLGQGGTQYF. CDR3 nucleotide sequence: TGTGCCAGCAGCTTAGGGCAGGGTGGGACCCAGTACTTC. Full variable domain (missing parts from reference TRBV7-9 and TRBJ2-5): DTGVSQNPRHKITKRGQNVTFRCDPISEHNRLYWYRQTLGQGPEFLTYFQNEAQLEKSRLLSDRFSAERPKGSFSTLEIQRTEQGDSAMYLCASSLGQGGTQYFGPGTRLLVL.

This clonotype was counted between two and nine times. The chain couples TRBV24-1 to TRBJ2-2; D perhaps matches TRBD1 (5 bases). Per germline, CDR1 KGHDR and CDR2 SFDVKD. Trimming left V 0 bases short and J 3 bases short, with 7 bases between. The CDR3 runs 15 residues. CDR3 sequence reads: CATSDLSRDTGELFF. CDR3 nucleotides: TGTGCCACCAGTGATTTGAGCAGGGACACCGGGGAGCTGTTTTTT.

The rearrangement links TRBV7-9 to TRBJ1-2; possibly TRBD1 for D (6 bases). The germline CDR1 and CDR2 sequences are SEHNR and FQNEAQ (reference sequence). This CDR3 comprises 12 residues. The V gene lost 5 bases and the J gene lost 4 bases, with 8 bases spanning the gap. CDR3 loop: CASSVDSYGYTF. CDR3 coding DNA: TGTGCCAGCAGCGTGGACAGCTATGGCTACACCTTC.

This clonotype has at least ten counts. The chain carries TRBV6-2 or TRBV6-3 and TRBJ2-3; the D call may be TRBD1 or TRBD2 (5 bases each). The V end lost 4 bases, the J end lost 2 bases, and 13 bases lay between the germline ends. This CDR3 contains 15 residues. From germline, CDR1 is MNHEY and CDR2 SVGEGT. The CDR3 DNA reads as TGTGCCAGCAGTTCAACCACCGGGGCCACAGATACGCAGTATTTT. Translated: CASSSTTGATDTQYF.

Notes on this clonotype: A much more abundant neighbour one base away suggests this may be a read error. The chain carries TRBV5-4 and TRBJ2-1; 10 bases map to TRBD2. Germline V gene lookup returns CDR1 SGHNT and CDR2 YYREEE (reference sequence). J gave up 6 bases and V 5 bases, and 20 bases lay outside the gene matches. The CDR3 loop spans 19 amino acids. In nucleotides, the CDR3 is TGTGCCAGCAGTCTTCCGGGCCTAGCGGGAGTCCCAACCCTCAATGAGCAGTTCTTC. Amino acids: CASSLPGLAGVPTLNEQFF.

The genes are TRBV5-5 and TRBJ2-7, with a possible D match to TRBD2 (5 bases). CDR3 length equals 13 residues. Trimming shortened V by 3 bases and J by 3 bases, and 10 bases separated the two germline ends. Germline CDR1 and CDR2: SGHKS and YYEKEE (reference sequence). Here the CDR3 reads CASSWWSGYEQYV. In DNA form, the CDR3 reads TGTGCCAGCAGCTGGTGGAGCGGCTACGAGCAGTACGTC.

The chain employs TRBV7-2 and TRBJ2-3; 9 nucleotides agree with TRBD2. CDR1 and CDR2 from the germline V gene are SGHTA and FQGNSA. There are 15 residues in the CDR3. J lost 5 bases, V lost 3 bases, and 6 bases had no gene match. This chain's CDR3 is CASSFTLAGKDTQYF. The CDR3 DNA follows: TGTGCCAGCAGCTTTACGCTAGCGGGAAAAGATACGCAGTATTTT.

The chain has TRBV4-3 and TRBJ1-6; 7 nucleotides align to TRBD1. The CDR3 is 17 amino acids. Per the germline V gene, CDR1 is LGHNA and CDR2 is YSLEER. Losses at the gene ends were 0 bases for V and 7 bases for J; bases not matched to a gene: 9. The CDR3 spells CASSQESGQSLNSPLHF. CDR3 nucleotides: TGCGCCAGCAGCCAAGAATCGGGACAGTCCCTGAATTCACCCCTCCACTTT.

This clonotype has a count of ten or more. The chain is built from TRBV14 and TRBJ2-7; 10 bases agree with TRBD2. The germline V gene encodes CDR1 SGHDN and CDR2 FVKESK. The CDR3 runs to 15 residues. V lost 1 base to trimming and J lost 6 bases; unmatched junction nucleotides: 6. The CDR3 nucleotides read TGTGCCAGCAGCCAAGGACTAGCGGGTTGGGGCGAGCAGTACGTC. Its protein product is CASSQGLAGWGEQYV.

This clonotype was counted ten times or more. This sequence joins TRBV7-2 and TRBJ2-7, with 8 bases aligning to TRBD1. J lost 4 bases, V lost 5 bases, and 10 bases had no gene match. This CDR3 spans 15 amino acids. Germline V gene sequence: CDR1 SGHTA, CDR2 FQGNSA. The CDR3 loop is CASSQVRTGSYEQYF. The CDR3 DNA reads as TGTGCCAGCAGCCAGGTCCGGACAGGGAGTTACGAGCAGTACTTC.

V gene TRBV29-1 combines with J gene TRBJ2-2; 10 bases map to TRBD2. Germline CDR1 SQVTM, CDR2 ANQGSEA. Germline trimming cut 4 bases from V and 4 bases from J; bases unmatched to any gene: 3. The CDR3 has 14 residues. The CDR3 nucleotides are TGCAGCGTTGGACTAGCGGGCTCCACCGGGGAGCTGTTTTTT. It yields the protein CSVGLAGSTGELFF.

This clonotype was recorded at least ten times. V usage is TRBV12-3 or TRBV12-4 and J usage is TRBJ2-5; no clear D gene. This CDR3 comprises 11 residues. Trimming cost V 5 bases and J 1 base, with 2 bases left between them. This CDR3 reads CASSVQETQYF. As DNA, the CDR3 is TGTGCCAGCAGTGTCCAAGAGACCCAGTACTTC.

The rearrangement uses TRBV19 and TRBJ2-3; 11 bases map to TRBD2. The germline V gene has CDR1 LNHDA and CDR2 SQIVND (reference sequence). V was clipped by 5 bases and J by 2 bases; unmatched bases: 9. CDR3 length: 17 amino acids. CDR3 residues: CASSYWGLAENTDTQYF. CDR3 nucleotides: TGTGCCAGTAGTTACTGGGGACTAGCGGAGAACACAGATACGCAGTATTTT.

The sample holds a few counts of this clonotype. The CDR3 bases are TGCGCCAGCAGCAGTATTGGGACAGGGGCGCCCGGGGAGCTGTTTTTT. It specifies CASSSIGTGAPGELFF. This sequence joins TRBV5-1 and TRBJ2-2; 10 nucleotides match TRBD1. V trimming: 4 bases; J trimming: 6 bases; junction bases outside the gene matches: 9. Germline assignment: CDR1 SGHRS and CDR2 YFSETQ. The CDR3 covers 16 residues.

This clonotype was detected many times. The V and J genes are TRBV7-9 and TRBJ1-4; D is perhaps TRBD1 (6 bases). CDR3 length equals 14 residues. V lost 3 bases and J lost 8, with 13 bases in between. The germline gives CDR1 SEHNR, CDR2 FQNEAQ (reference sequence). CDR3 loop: CASSFRDNGEKLFF. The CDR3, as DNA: TGTGCCAGCAGCTTCCGGGACAACGGGGAAAAACTGTTTTTT.

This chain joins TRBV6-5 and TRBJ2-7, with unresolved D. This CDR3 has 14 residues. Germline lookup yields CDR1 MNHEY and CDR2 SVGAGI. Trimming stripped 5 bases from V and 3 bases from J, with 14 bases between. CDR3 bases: TGTGCCAGCAGTCCCCTTCGAGGCTTCTACGAGCAGTACGTC. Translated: CASSPLRGFYEQYV.

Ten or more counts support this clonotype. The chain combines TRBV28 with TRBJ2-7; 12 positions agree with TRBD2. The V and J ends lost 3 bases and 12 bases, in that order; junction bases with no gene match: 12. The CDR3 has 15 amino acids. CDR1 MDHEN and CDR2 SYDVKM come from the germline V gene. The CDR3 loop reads CASSFLGTSGPVGYF. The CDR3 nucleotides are TGTGCCAGCAGTTTCCTCGGGACTAGCGGGCCTGTGGGGTACTTC.

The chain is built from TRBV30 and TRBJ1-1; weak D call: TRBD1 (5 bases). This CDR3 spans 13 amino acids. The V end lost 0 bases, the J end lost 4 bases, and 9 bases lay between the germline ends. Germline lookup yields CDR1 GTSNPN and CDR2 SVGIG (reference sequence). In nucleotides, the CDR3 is TGTGCCTGGAGTGTACGCGGGGGCACTGAAGCTTTCTTT. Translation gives CAWSVRGGTEAFF.

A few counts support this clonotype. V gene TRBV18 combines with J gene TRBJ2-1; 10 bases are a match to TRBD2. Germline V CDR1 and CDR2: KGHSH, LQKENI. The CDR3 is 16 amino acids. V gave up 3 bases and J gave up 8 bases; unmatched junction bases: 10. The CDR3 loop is CASSPVAGGGVHEQFF. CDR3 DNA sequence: TGTGCCAGCTCACCCGTAGCGGGAGGAGGGGTCCATGAGCAGTTCTTC.

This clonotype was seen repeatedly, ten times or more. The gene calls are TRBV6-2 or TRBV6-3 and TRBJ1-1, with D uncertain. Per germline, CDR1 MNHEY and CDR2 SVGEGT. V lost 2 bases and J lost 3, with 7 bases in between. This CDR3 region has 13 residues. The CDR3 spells CASSYVGDTEAFF. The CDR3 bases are TGTGCCAGCAGTTACGTGGGTGACACTGAAGCTTTCTTT.

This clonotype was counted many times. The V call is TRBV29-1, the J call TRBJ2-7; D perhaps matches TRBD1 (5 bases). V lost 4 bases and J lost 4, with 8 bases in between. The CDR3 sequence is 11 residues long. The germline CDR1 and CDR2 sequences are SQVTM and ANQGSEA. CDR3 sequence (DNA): TGCAGCGTTGGAACAGGATACGAGCAGTACGTC. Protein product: CSVGTGYEQYV.

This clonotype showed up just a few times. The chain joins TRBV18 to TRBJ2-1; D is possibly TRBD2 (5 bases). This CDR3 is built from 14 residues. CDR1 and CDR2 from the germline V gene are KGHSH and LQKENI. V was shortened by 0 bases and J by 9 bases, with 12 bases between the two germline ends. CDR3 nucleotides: TGTGCCAGCTCACCACCCGAGCGGTCTGGTGAGCAGTTCTTC. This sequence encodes CASSPPERSGEQFF.

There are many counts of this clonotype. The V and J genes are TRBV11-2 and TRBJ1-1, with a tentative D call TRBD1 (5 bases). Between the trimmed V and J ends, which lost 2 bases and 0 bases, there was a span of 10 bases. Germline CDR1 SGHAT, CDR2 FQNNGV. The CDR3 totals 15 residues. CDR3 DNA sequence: TGTGCCAGCAGCTTAAACGAGGGGATGAACACTGAAGCTTTCTTT. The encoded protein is CASSLNEGMNTEAFF.

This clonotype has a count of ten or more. The CDR3 nucleotides read TGTGCCAGCAGTGGACAGGGTCCCTACGAGCAGTACGTC. This encodes CASSGQGPYEQYV. This rearrangement joins TRBV6-1 to TRBJ2-7; 7 bases align to TRBD1. CDR3 size: 13 residues. The junction had 2 bases not matched to a gene; V was cut back by 4 bases and J by 2 bases. Germline loops: CDR1 MNHNS, CDR2 SASEGT.